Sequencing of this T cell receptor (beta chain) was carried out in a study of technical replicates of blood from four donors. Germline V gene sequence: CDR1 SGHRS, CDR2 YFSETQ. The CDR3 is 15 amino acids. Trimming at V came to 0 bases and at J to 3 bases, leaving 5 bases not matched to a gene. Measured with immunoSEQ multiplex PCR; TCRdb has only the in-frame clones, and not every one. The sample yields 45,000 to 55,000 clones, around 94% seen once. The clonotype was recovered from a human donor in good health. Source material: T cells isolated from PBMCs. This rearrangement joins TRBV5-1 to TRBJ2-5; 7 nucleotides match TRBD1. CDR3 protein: CASSLVEDRKETQYF. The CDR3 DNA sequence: TGCGCCAGCAGCTTGGTCGAGGACAGGAAAGAGACCCAGTACTTC.